This record concerns one TCR beta chain sequence. The target of this receptor is not known. The input lacks base qualities; no much larger clone sits a single base away. TCRbeta CDR3 regions were amplified from genomic DNA using the immunoSEQ Assay, a bias-controlled multiplex PCR. Per the original workflow: The number of nucleated cells in each sample was estimated from the amplification of reference gene primers within the assay. To quantify the absolute abundance of each unique TCRbeta CDR3 rearrangement, sequence reads were collapsed and filtered. Productive Simpson clonality was computed per sample as the square root of Simpson's diversity index over productive rearrangements. This immuneACCESS table, as held by TCRdb, lists in-frame sequences with V and J called but not all clones. Of the missing ones, under half trace to an unresolved V gene in checked studies; the others have no known cause. The V and J calls and clone size are taken from that table; D and trimming were inferred from the DNA. The sample records around 46,000 clones, 75% to 90% of which are singletons. The ten biggest clones cover roughly 34% of the sample.

The source of the sample is a study of blood T cell repertoires in COVID-19 (dated by TCRdb to the early 2020s). For context, the study as a whole: Samples from collaborators originated in the United States, Italy and Spain and spanned both the acute and convalescent phases of COVID-19. The prospective study material was composed of cDNA or gDNA derived from T cells, B-cell-depleted T cells, or PBMCs. The dataset comprised deeply sampled blood TCRbeta repertoires from subjects exposed to, actively infected with, or recovered from COVID-19. A freely available public database, intended as a resource for researchers studying the immune response to SARS-CoV-2, is where the repertoires were released. Samples came from the ongoing ImmuneRACE study (first 160 participants) plus 1,254 subjects from 6 global collaborators. A de-identified subject ID, COVID-19 status, age in years and sex were almost always included in the sample metadata. HLA class I and class II types, where available, came from metadata supplied by the sample provider rather than from assay-based typing.

What the authors observed across the whole study: Clinical and demographic metadata were provided uncurated, with the amount varying by source and participant.

Measured from the cysteine to the phenylalanine, the CDR3 is 13 residues long. The only DNA kept is the CDR3, 39 bases in frame from the first base. The CDR1 and CDR2 encoded by the germline V gene are ENHRY and SYGVKD. Deletion took 4 bases off V and 11 bases off J, with a span of 17 bases between the germline ends. One collaborating source in Seattle enrolled patients during active infection and followed them longitudinally through the course of disease. Whole blood was collected in K2EDTA tubes by collaborating institutions according to the institutions' own protocols. Collaborator samples were shipped for TCRbeta analysis as frozen whole blood, isolated PBMCs, or DNA extracted from either sample type.

Sample: peripheral blood. This TCR derives from an elderly woman with COVID-19, enrolled during active disease. The V and J segments used are TRBV10-3 and TRBJ1-2; the D gene cannot be named for sure. CDR3 loop: CAISGSEAYGYTF. The nucleotide sequence reads TGTGCCATCAGTGGCTCAGAAGCCTACGGGTACACCTTC.